This entry features one T cell receptor beta chain sequence. This sample stems from a study of blood T cell repertoires in COVID-19. Overall study: Sites across the United States, Italy and Spain contributed samples from acute and convalescent COVID-19. PBMCs, B-cell-depleted T cells, or T cells were the source of the cDNA or gDNA that made up the material.

Germline lookup yields CDR1 ENHRY and CDR2 SYGVKD. V dropped 4 bases and J dropped 5; count of bases not matched to a gene: 6. This CDR3 comprises 15 residues. Authors' analysis steps: Amplified reference gene primers provided the basis for estimating nucleated cell counts. Data came from immunoSEQ multiplex PCR; TCRdb stores just in-frame clones and leaves some out. V and J calls and clone size come straight from that table; D and trimming were deduced from the DNA. The table has about 270,000 clones, 70% to 90% seen once; the top ten hold about 11%. This TCR was recovered from a woman aged 70-85 years with acute or convalescent COVID-19. The sample was peripheral blood. The chain joins TRBV10-3 to TRBJ1-5, with 9 bases aligning to TRBD1. Here the CDR3 reads CAISGGTGTDQPQHF. The CDR3, as DNA: TGTGCCATCAGTGGAGGGACAGGGACGGATCAGCCCCAGCATTTT.